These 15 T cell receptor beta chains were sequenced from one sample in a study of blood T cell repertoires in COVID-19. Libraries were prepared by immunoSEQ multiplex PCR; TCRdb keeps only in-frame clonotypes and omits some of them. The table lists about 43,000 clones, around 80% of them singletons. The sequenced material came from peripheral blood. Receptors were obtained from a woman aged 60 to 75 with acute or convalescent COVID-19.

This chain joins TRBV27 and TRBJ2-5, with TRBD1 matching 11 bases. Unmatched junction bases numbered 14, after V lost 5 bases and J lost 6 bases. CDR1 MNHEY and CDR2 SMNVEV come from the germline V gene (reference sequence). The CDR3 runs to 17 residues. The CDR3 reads CASSPFGPGTGGKTQYF. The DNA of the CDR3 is TGTGCCAGCAGTCCTTTTGGCCCCGGGACAGGGGGTAAGACCCAGTACTTC.

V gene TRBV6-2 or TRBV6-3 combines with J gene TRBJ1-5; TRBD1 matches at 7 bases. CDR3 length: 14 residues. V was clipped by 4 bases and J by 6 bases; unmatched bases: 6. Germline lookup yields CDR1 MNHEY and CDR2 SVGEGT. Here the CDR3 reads CASSFAGGRQPQHF. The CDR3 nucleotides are TGTGCCAGCAGTTTTGCAGGGGGTCGTCAGCCCCAGCATTTT.

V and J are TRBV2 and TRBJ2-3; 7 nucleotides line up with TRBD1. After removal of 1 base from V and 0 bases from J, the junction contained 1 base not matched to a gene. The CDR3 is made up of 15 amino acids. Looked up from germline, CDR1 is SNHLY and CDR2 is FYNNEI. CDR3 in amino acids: CASSEGQGSTDTQYF. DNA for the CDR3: TGTGCCAGCAGTGAAGGACAGGGAAGCACAGATACGCAGTATTTT.

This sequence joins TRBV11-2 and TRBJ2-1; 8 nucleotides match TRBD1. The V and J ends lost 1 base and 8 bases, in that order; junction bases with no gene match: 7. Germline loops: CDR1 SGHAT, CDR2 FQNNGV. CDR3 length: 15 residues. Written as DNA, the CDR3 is TGTGCCAGCAGCTTAGCTAGAGACAGGGGATATGAGCAGTTCTTC. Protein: CASSLARDRGYEQFF.

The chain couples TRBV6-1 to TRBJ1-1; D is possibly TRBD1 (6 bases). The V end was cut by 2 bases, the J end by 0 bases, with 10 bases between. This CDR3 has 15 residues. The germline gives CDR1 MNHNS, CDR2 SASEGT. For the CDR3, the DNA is TGTGCCAGCAGTGAATTGGGGGGGCTGAACACTGAAGCTTTCTTT. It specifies CASSELGGLNTEAFF.

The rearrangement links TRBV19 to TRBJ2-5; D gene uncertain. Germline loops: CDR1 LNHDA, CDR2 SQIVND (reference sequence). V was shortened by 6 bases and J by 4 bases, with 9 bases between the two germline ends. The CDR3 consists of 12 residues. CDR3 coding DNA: TGTGCCAGTAGGCAACCGGGAGAGACCCAGTACTTC. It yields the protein CASRQPGETQYF.

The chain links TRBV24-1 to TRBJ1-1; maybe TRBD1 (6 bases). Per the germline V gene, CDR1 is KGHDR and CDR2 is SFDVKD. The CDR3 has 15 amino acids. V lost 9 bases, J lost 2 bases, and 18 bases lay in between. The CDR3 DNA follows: TGTGCCACCGAAACGGGACCCAGGGGAAACACTGAAGCTTTCTTT. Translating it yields CATETGPRGNTEAFF.

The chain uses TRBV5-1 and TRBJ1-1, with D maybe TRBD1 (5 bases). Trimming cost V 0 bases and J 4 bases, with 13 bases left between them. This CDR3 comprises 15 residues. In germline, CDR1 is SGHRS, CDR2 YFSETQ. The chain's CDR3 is CASSLVAGGGTEAFF. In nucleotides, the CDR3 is TGCGCCAGCAGCTTGGTTGCCGGGGGAGGCACTGAAGCTTTCTTT.

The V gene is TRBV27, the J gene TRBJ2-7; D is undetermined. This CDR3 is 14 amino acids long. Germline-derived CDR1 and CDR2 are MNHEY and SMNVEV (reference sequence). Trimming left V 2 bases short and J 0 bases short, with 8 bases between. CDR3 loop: CASSLSENSYEQYF. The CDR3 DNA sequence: TGTGCCAGCAGTTTAAGCGAGAACTCCTACGAGCAGTACTTC.

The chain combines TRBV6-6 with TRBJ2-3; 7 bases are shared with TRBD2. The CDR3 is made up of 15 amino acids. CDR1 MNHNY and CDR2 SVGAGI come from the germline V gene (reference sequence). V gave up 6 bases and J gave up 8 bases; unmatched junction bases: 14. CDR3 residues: CASSLESGVSGTQYF. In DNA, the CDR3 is TGTGCCAGCAGCCTGGAGAGCGGGGTTAGCGGTACGCAGTATTTT.

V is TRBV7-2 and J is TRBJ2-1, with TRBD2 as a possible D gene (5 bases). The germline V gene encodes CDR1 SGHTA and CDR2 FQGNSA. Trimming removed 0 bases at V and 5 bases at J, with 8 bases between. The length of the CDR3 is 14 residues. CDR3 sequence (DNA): TGTGCCAGCAGCTTAGCGCCGGGGAACAATGAGCAGTTCTTC. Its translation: CASSLAPGNNEQFF.

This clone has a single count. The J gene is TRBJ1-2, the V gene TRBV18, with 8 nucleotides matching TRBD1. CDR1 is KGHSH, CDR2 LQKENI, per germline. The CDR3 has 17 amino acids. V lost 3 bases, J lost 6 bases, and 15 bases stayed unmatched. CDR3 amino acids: CASSPKNRQGQIDGYTF. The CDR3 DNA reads TGTGCCAGCTCACCCAAAAACCGACAGGGGCAGATTGATGGCTACACCTTC. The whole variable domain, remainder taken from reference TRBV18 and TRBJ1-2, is NAGVMQNPRHLVRRRGQEARLRCSPMKGHSHVYWYRQLPEEGLKFMVYLQKENIIDESGMPKERFSAEFPKEGPSILRIQQVVRGDSAAYFCASSPKNRQGQIDGYTFGSGTRLTVV.

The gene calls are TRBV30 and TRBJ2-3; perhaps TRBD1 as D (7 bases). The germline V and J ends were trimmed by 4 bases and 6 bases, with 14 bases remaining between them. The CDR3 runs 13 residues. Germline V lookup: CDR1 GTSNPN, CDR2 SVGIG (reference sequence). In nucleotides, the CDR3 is TGTGCCTGGAAAAAATCAGGGGGGGATACGCAGTATTTT. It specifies CAWKKSGGDTQYF.

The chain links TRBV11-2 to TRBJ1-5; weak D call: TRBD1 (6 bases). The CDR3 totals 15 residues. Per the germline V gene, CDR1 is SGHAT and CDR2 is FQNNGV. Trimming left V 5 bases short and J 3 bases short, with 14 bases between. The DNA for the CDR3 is TGTGCCAGCAGCGCCATCGACAGGCCCAATCAGCCCCAGCATTTT. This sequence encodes CASSAIDRPNQPQHF.

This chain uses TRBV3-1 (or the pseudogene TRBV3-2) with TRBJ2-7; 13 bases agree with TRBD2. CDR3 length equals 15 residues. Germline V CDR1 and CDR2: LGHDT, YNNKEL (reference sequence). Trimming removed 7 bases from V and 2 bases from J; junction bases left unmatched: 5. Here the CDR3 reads CASKPGTSGAYEQYF. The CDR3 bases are TGTGCCAGCAAACCCGGGACTAGCGGGGCCTACGAGCAGTACTTC.